Listed below are T cell receptor beta chains from one sample, sequenced in a study of cytotoxic CD8 clonotypes in ibrutinib-treated CLL. TCRdb keeps only in-frame clones here, not all; method: immunoSEQ multiplex PCR. The table records more than 45,000 clones, less than 85% of them present only once. Sequenced here: PBMCs, sampled after 24 months of ibrutinib treatment. The receptors were sampled from a human donor with chronic lymphocytic leukemia. Each CDR3 is given with its conserved first and last residue. The order of the fields is J gene, D gene, V gene, clone size, CDR3 protein, CDR3 DNA. The D gene is left open where the match is weak. A row's size may be missing; if present it is once, few, many or a size class.

>TRBJ2-1|TRBD2|TRBV7-6|once
CASSESLLAGNSEQFF
TGTGCCAGCAGCGAATCGCTACTAGCGGGAAACAGTGAGCAGTTCTTC
>TRBJ1-6|NA|TRBV6-5|NA
CASTYSGFSGSPLHF
TGTGCCAGCACTTATTCAGGGTTCTCGGGATCACCCCTCCACTTT
>TRBJ2-7|TRBD1|TRBV19|once
CASSAGGPGGEQYF
TGTGCCAGTAGCGCAGGGGGCCCTGGGGGTGAGCAGTACTTC
>TRBJ2-1|TRBD1|TRBV5-1|NA
CASSGRGRKSQGEQFF
TGCGCCAGCAGCGGCAGGGGGCGCAAATCTCAGGGTGAGCAGTTCTTC
>TRBJ2-5|NA|TRBV7-3|NA
CASSSPGRERETQYF
TGTGCCAGCAGCTCCCCGGGCAGGGAACGAGAGACCCAGTACTTC
>TRBJ2-1|TRBD2|TRBV19|NA
CASSTLAGVLINEQFF
TGTGCCAGTAGTACTCTAGCGGGAGTCCTGATAAACGAGCAGTTCTTC
>TRBJ2-4|TRBD1|TRBV5-1|NA
CASEGGQGRNIQYF
TGCGCCAGCGAAGGGGGACAGGGGCGGAACATTCAGTACTTC
>TRBJ2-3|TRBD2|TRBV9|once
CASSEEAGGGSDTQYF
TGTGCCAGCAGCGAGGAAGCGGGAGGGGGGTCAGATACGCAGTATTTT
>TRBJ2-1|NA|TRBV6-6|NA
CASKGSSYNEQFF
TGTGCCAGCAAAGGGAGCTCCTACAATGAGCAGTTCTTC
>TRBJ2-6|NA|TRBV4-1|few
CASSQAATYSGANVLTF
TGCGCCAGCAGCCAGGCCGCAACCTACTCTGGGGCCAACGTCCTGACTTTC
>TRBJ2-1|NA|TRBV28|NA
CASSEQGREQFF
TGTGCCAGCAGTGAACAGGGACGAGAGCAGTTCTTC
>TRBJ1-1|NA|TRBV2|NA
CASTAEDFWNTEAFF
TGTGCCAGTACTGCTGAGGACTTCTGGAACACTGAAGCTTTCTTT
>TRBJ2-1|TRBD2|TRBV4-3|NA
CASSQDLAGKRNEQFF
TGCGCCAGCAGCCAAGATTTAGCGGGAAAGAGGAATGAGCAGTTCTTC
>TRBJ1-3|NA|TRBV2|NA
CASIATGLFSGNTIYF
TGTGCCAGCATTGCTACAGGTCTCTTCTCTGGAAACACCATATATTTT
>TRBJ1-1|NA|TRBV5-6|once
CASSLGHTTEAFF
TGTGCCAGCAGCTTGGGGCACACCACTGAAGCTTTCTTT
>TRBJ2-3|NA|TRBV5-6|NA
CASSLGGATTDTQYF
TGTGCCAGCAGCCTGGGTGGAGCGACCACAGATACGCAGTATTTT
>TRBJ2-5|NA|TRBV9|NA
CASSVTGSTGETQYF
TGTGCCAGCAGCGTTACAGGGTCTACCGGTGAGACCCAGTACTTC
>TRBJ2-1|NA|TRBV2|NA
CASQYPLGKNEQFF
TGTGCCAGCCAGTACCCCCTTGGGAAGAATGAGCAGTTCTTC
>TRBJ2-5|TRBD2|TRBV15|NA
CATSTLAGGPSSLETQYF
TGTGCCACCAGCACACTAGCGGGAGGGCCCTCATCGTTGGAGACCCAGTACTTC
>TRBJ2-4|TRBD2|TRBV7-2|NA
CASSPSGGMGNIQYF
TGTGCCAGCAGCCCCTCGGGAGGGATGGGGAACATTCAGTACTTC
>TRBJ2-4|TRBD1|TRBV25-1|once
CASSRGQGDIQYF
TGTGCCAGCAGTAGGGGACAGGGAGACATTCAGTACTTC
>TRBJ2-7|NA|TRBV4-3|few
CASSQGVKWRVPPVYEQYF
TGCGCCAGCAGCCAAGGAGTCAAATGGCGGGTGCCACCCGTTTACGAGCAGTACTTC
>TRBJ2-6|NA|TRBV4-3|few
CASSPESSSSGANVLTF
TGCGCCAGCAGCCCCGAGAGCTCCAGCTCTGGGGCCAACGTCCTGACTTTC
>TRBJ1-2|TRBD1|TRBV6-5|NA
CASSYWTGGGYTF
TGTGCCAGCAGTTACTGGACAGGGGGAGGCTACACCTTC
>TRBJ2-5|TRBD2|TRBV27|many
CASRLAGAGETQYF
TGTGCCAGCAGACTAGCGGGAGCTGGGGAGACCCAGTACTTC
>TRBJ2-3|TRBD1|TRBV6-6|NA
CASSYGDSDTQYF
TGTGCCAGCAGTTACGGGGACAGCGATACGCAGTATTTT
>TRBJ1-4|TRBD1|TRBV5-1|NA
CASSSGGTREKLFF
TGCGCCAGCAGCTCAGGGGGGACTCGGGAAAAACTGTTTTTT
>TRBJ1-2|TRBD1|TRBV5-6|NA
CASSGDRGNYGYTF
TGTGCCAGCAGCGGGGACAGGGGGAACTATGGCTACACCTTC
>TRBJ2-7|TRBD1|TRBV7-2|NA
CASSLLGTEVREQYF
TGTGCCAGCAGCTTATTGGGGACAGAGGTACGCGAGCAGTACTTC
>TRBJ1-3|NA|TRBV18|NA
CASSPPGQAGNTIYF
TGTGCCAGCTCACCACCGGGCCAAGCTGGAAACACCATATATTTT
>TRBJ2-2|TRBD2|TRBV7-2|NA
CASSQDSGRTGELFF
TGTGCCAGCAGCCAGGATAGCGGGAGAACCGGGGAGCTGTTTTTT
>TRBJ2-7|TRBD1|TRBV9|NA
CASSVAPGQGRSRAYEQYF
TGTGCCAGCAGCGTAGCCCCGGGACAGGGGCGTTCGCGGGCCTACGAGCAGTACTTC
>TRBJ2-7|NA|TRBV5-6|NA
CASTPWGSYEQYF
TGTGCCAGCACCCCTTGGGGCTCCTACGAGCAGTACTTC
>TRBJ1-1|NA|TRBV15|NA
CATSRDLVQGTLNTEAFF
TGTGCCACCAGCAGAGATCTCGTACAGGGAACGTTGAACACTGAAGCTTTCTTT
>TRBJ2-2|NA|TRBV7-3|once
CASSLTSWGTGTGELFF
TGTGCCAGCAGCTTAACCTCTTGGGGGACGGGCACCGGGGAGCTGTTTTTT